Sequencing of this T cell receptor beta chain was carried out in a study of shared clonotypes between healthy human individuals. Germline CDR1 reads SGHAT; CDR2 reads FQNNGV. V was shortened by 2 bases and J by 0 bases, with 11 bases between the two germline ends. This CDR3 contains 15 residues. Worth noting for this clone: No antigen is known for it.

This table comes from immunoSEQ multiplex PCR, and its TCRdb copy is limited to in-frame clones, with some not included. The sample shows approximately 810,000 clones, around 92% of them seen only once. As defined, naive CD8 cells were CD45RO-negative and positively selected for CCR7, with terminally differentiated effector memory CD45RA+ cells excluded. Healthy and HIV-negative, the adult donors had no recent acute infections or vaccinations. Points from the study as a whole: The genetic and exposure-history diversity represented was limited by few donors.

The gene calls are TRBV11-2 and TRBJ2-7, with D hard to call. The TCR originated in a man under 40 in good health. Material for sequencing was naive CD8+ T cells sorted from blood. CDR3 DNA: TGTGCCAGCAGCTTATTCTTGTCAGCCTCCTACGAGCAGTACTTC. Its protein product is CASSLFLSASYEQYF.